This TCR beta chain originates from a study of OX40 agonist ivuxolimab in advanced cancers. Study information: Patients treated during dose escalation were battling hepatocellular carcinoma, melanoma, renal cell or head and neck cancer. Study results and caveats: CD4+ and CD8+ blood T cells expanded clonally by week 6 at 0.1 to 3.0 mg/kg.

Libraries were prepared by immunoSEQ multiplex PCR; TCRdb keeps only in-frame clonotypes and omits some of them. This table has 70,000 or so clones, 80% to 95% appearing once. As regards this clone: Its antigen is currently unknown.

V was pared by 2 bases and J by 8 bases, with 17 bases between. The CDR3 runs 15 residues. The germline V gene has CDR1 SGDLS and CDR2 YYNGEE. Specimen: CD4+ or CD8+ T cells sorted from blood, collected in a trial of the OX40 agonist ivuxolimab. The clonotype originates from an adult with an advanced solid tumor such as melanoma, head and neck, liver or kidney cancer. The chain joins TRBV9 to TRBJ2-1; no clear D gene. The CDR3 bases are TGTGCCAGCAGCGTCCAAGGGCAGCTGAGCGATGAGCAGTTCTTC. The encoded protein is CASSVQGQLSDEQFF.